This T cell receptor (beta chain) was retrieved from a study of cytomegalovirus exposure and HLA in healthy donors. Study-level findings and limits: Across HLA loci, a later analysis found differing TCR association rates, with DRB1 most and HLA-C fewest. Presence/absence analysis assumed near-uniform sequencing depth across donors.

About this clone itself: Its antigen is currently unknown.

The primer mix had 60 Vbeta and 13 Jbeta primers. Assay used: immunoSEQ multiplex PCR; TCRdb lists only in-frame clones, some missing. The sample lists fewer than 200,000 clones; around four fifths were seen once. This TCR derives from a man aged 45-60 years in good health and CMV-seropositive. Specimen: PBMCs.

DNA of the CDR3: TGTGCCAGTAGTAGGGCCCGCGGGGATAATTCACCCCTCCACTTT. It codes for CASSRARGDNSPLHF. This chain links TRBV19 with TRBJ1-6; D gene unclear. Trimming stripped 4 bases from V and 5 bases from J, with 12 bases between. This CDR3 comprises 15 residues. The germline CDR1 and CDR2 sequences are LNHDA and SQIVND (reference sequence).